The 25 T cell receptor beta chains in this list originate from one sample, sequenced in a study of naive and memory T cell subsets. Study outcomes and limitations: A few larger clonotypes appeared in naive repertoires, especially CD8, possibly memory cells re-expressing CD45RA.

The antigens these receptors bind are not known. The beta constant-region primer was an equimolar mix of two oligonucleotides covering TRBC1 and TRBC2. Nested alpha and beta constant-region primers with the SP2 primer drove four PCR rounds on ligated cDNA. MiXCR, run by TCRdb on the UMI-ligation and nested PCR reads, gives a single entry per CDR3 protein. In the table there are about 100,000 distinct CDR3 sequences, about 14% of which are singletons. Specimen: naive CD8+ T cells from blood. The receptor source for this set is a human donor in good health.

This clonotype occurred many times. The chain uses TRBV11-3 and TRBJ2-1, with 13 bases lining up with TRBD2. CDR3 size: 13 residues. Germline CDR1 reads SGHNT; CDR2 reads YENEEA. Losses at the gene ends were 1 base for V and 14 bases for J; bases not matched to a gene: 2. CDR3 DNA sequence: TGTGCCAGCAGCTTAGGTACTAGCGGGAGGGAGTTCTTC. Residues: CASSLGTSGREFF.

This clonotype was counted between two and nine times. The rearrangement joins TRBV12-3 or TRBV12-4 to TRBJ2-6; D is undetermined. V was pared by 6 bases and J by 12 bases, with 12 bases between. The CDR3 totals 12 residues. The chain's CDR3 is CASSRDTPVLTF. The CDR3, as DNA: TGTGCCAGCAGCCGTGACACCCCCGTCCTGACTTTC.

This clonotype came up a few times. This chain joins TRBV12-3 or TRBV12-4 and TRBJ2-1; a possible D gene is TRBD2 (5 bases). This CDR3 has 15 amino acids. V was shortened by 6 bases and J by 2 bases, with 14 bases between the two germline ends. CDR3 sequence (DNA): TGTGCCAGCAGCCCGACTATCTCCACCTACAATGAGCAGTTCTTC. Its translation is CASSPTISTYNEQFF.

This clonotype turned up a few times. This chain joins TRBV29-1 and TRBJ1-4; a weak D match, TRBD1 (5 bases). V shed 0 bases and J shed 8 bases, with 19 bases lying between them. Germline assignment: CDR1 SQVTM and CDR2 ANQGSEA. The CDR3 spans 16 residues. In DNA form, the CDR3 reads TGCAGCGTTGAAGATAGTCAGCAGGGTCTATCGGAAAAACTGTTTTTT. Its protein is CSVEDSQQGLSEKLFF.

For this clonotype: Its ends do not fully match the called genes, so a read error is possible. V gene TRBV30 combines with J gene TRBJ1-3, with a tentative D call TRBD1 (5 bases). CDR3 size: 14 residues. Germline V gene sequence: CDR1 GTSNPN, CDR2 SVGIG (reference sequence). Written as DNA, the CDR3 is TGTGCCCGGAGTGTACAGGACTCTGGAAACACCATATATTTT. It encodes CARSVQDSGNTIYF.

This chain links TRBV20-1 with TRBJ1-2; D may be TRBD1 (5 bases). The CDR3 runs 17 residues. Germline values: CDR1 DFQATT, CDR2 SNEGSKA (reference sequence). V lost 4 bases and J 6 bases, leaving 27 bases between the germline ends. The CDR3 here is CSAMLTGSSDRQHGYTF. CDR3 in DNA: TGCAGTGCTATGCTTACTGGGTCCTCCGACCGACAGCATGGCTACACCTTC.

The CDR3 loop reads CATSPGTSTDTQYF. The DNA of the CDR3 is TGTGCCACCAGCCCCGGGACTAGCACAGATACGCAGTATTTT. This chain connects TRBV24-1 to TRBJ2-3, with a tentative D call TRBD2 (6 bases). Trimming cost V 7 bases and J 0 bases, with 10 bases left between them. Germline-derived CDR1 and CDR2 are KGHDR and SFDVKD. The CDR3 length is 14 residues.

This clonotype was observed many times. CDR3 amino acids: CSVEGDTEAFF. Written as DNA, the CDR3 is TGCAGCGTTGAGGGGGACACTGAAGCTTTCTTT. This sequence joins TRBV29-1 and TRBJ1-1, with D perhaps matching TRBD1 (5 bases). Germline values: CDR1 SQVTM, CDR2 ANQGSEA. V gave up 3 bases and J gave up 3 bases, with 5 bases separating them. The CDR3 totals 11 residues.

This clonotype has at least ten counts. CDR3 protein: CASSAWTSGYEQYF. CDR3 DNA: TGTGCCAGCAGCGCCTGGACTAGCGGGTACGAGCAGTACTTC. The chain is built from TRBV7-2 and TRBJ2-7, with 11 bases fitting TRBD2. Unmatched junction bases numbered 4, after V lost 5 bases and J lost 4 bases. Germline CDR1 SGHTA, CDR2 FQGNSA. The CDR3 is 14 residues long.

V gene TRBV3-1 combines with J gene TRBJ2-1; possibly TRBD2 for D (6 bases). The CDR3 runs to 15 residues. CDR1 is LGHDT, CDR2 YNNKEL, per germline (reference sequence). The V end lost 1 base, the J end lost 2 bases, and 9 bases lay between the germline ends. The chain's CDR3 is CASSQGLVPYNEQFF. DNA of the CDR3: TGTGCCAGCAGCCAAGGACTAGTTCCCTACAATGAGCAGTTCTTC.

This clonotype was recorded at least ten times. This rearrangement joins TRBV7-6 to TRBJ2-3, with 15 positions matching TRBD2. The germline V gene has CDR1 SGHVS and CDR2 FNYEAQ. The V segment lost 5 bases and the J segment 1 base; nucleotides outside the gene matches: 4. The CDR3 consists of 17 residues. CDR3 coding DNA: TGTGCCAGCAGCCCAGGGACTAGCGGGAGGCGCACAGATACGCAGTATTTT. Amino acid sequence: CASSPGTSGRRTDTQYF.

This chain joins TRBV13 and TRBJ1-1; D is perhaps TRBD1 (6 bases). The germline V gene has CDR1 PRHDT and CDR2 FYEKMQ (reference sequence). Trimming pared 0 bases from V and 11 bases from J, leaving 10 bases between. This CDR3 region has 12 residues. CDR3 amino acids: CASSLGGAVAFF. The DNA for the CDR3 is TGTGCCAGCAGCTTAGGGGGGGCTGTGGCTTTCTTT.

This clonotype showed up many times. The rearrangement links TRBV29-1 to TRBJ1-2; weak D call: TRBD1 (6 bases). CDR1 SQVTM and CDR2 ANQGSEA come from the germline V gene. The CDR3 runs to 12 residues. The V end was cut by 5 bases, the J end by 4 bases, with 11 bases between. DNA for the CDR3: TGCAGCGTTTCCCGGGACACCTATGGCTACACCTTC. Protein product: CSVSRDTYGYTF.

This clonotype was detected many times. This chain links TRBV12-3 or TRBV12-4 with TRBJ2-4; D not certain. The CDR3 runs 13 residues. V shed 1 base and J shed 7 bases, with 8 bases lying between them. CDR3 sequence reads: CASSLGGWNIQYF. CDR3 in DNA: TGTGCCAGCAGTTTAGGGGGTTGGAACATTCAGTACTTC.

V gene TRBV7-8 combines with J gene TRBJ2-3; D might be TRBD1 or TRBD2, each matching 5 bases. From germline, CDR1 is SGHVS and CDR2 FQNEAQ. Trimming left V 1 base short and J 4 bases short, with 6 bases between. The CDR3 is 13 amino acids. This CDR3 reads CASSLGDPDTQYF. The CDR3 coding sequence is TGTGCCAGCAGCTTAGGGGACCCAGATACGCAGTATTTT.

The CDR3 region is CASSVGAADSYEQYF. The CDR3 DNA follows: TGTGCCAGCAGCGTTGGGGCGGCGGACTCCTACGAGCAGTACTTC. The chain has TRBV9 and TRBJ2-7, with D perhaps TRBD1 (5 bases). Looked up from germline, CDR1 is SGDLS and CDR2 is YYNGEE. The CDR3 length is 15 residues. Trimming shortened V by 2 bases and J by 0 bases, and 12 bases separated the two germline ends.

There are a few counts of this clonotype. This chain connects TRBV6-1 to TRBJ1-2; D perhaps matches TRBD1 (6 bases). The CDR3 is 15 residues long. CDR1 and CDR2 from the germline V gene are MNHNS and SASEGT. The ends were cut back, 1 base at V and 2 bases at J, with 11 bases in the middle. CDR3 sequence reads: CASSEVWTVNYGYTF. CDR3 nucleotides: TGTGCCAGCAGTGAAGTATGGACAGTCAACTATGGCTACACCTTC.

This clonotype was counted a few times. This chain uses TRBV11-2 with TRBJ1-3, with D unclear. Trimming left V 8 bases short and J 1 base short, with 6 bases between. Germline V gene lookup returns CDR1 SGHAT and CDR2 FQNNGV. The CDR3 loop spans 12 amino acids. The CDR3 bases are TGTGCCAGCGGGGAATCTGGAAACACCATATATTTT. Translated: CASGESGNTIYF. The variable domain in full, completed from reference TRBV11-2 and TRBJ1-3, reads EAGVAQSPRYKIIEKRQSVAFWCNPISGHATLYWYQQILGQGPKLLIQFQNNGVVDDSQLPKDRFSAERLKGVDSTLKIQPAKLEDSAVYLCASGESGNTIYFGEGSWLTVV.

CDR3 region: CASRPNPGLPHRSTGELFF. The CDR3 DNA reads as TGTGCCAGCAGGCCCAATCCGGGACTCCCCCACCGGAGCACCGGGGAGCTGTTTTTT. This chain connects TRBV7-9 to TRBJ2-2; D might be TRBD2 (6 bases). Trimming removed 6 bases at V and 4 bases at J, with 27 bases between. The CDR3 sequence is 19 residues long. Per the germline V gene, CDR1 is SEHNR and CDR2 is FQNEAQ (reference sequence).

This clonotype was picked up a small number of times. The chain links TRBV15 to TRBJ2-1; D ambiguous. The CDR3 runs 14 residues. V was shortened by 1 base and J by 5 bases, with 9 bases between the two germline ends. CDR1 is LNHNV, CDR2 YYDKDF, per germline (reference sequence). This CDR3 is CATSRGSINNEQFF. In DNA form, the CDR3 reads TGTGCCACCAGCAGAGGCTCGATAAACAATGAGCAGTTCTTC. Full variable domain (outside the CDR3, taken from reference TRBV15 and TRBJ2-1): DAMVIQNPRYQVTQFGKPVTLSCSQTLNHNVMYWYQQKSSQAPKLLFHYYDKDFNNEADTPDNFQSRRPNTSFCFLDIRSPGLGDTAMYLCATSRGSINNEQFFGPGTRLTVL.

V and J are TRBV12-5 and TRBJ1-2; maybe TRBD1 (5 bases). The CDR3 is made up of 14 amino acids. Germline lookup yields CDR1 LGHNT and CDR2 FRNRAP. V gave up 1 base and J gave up 4 bases, with 10 bases separating them. This CDR3 reads CASGLGGAGYGYTF. DNA of the CDR3: TGTGCTAGTGGTTTGGGGGGCGCTGGCTATGGCTACACCTTC.

This chain connects TRBV6-6 to TRBJ2-7; TRBD2 agrees at 9 bases. The CDR3 runs to 16 residues. V lost 4 bases, J lost 2 bases, and 9 bases stayed unmatched. The germline gives CDR1 MNHNY, CDR2 SVGAGI (reference sequence). The CDR3 loop is CASSFPQAGGAYEQYF. In DNA form, the CDR3 reads TGTGCCAGCAGTTTCCCCCAGGCGGGGGGGGCCTACGAGCAGTACTTC.

The chain employs TRBV5-1 and TRBJ2-1; D not certain. The ends were cut back, 7 bases at V and 0 bases at J, with 23 bases in the middle. The CDR3 runs to 18 residues. Germline lookup yields CDR1 SGHRS and CDR2 YFSETQ. The CDR3 here is CASHLTSGTTSSYNEQFF. CDR3 sequence (DNA): TGCGCCAGCCATCTCACCTCAGGCACGACGAGCTCCTACAATGAGCAGTTCTTC.

The rearrangement joins TRBV7-9 to TRBJ2-1; 12 bases fit TRBD2. The CDR3 is 17 residues long. V lost 1 base, J lost 7 bases, and 8 bases stayed unmatched. Germline-derived CDR1 and CDR2 are SEHNR and FQNEAQ (reference sequence). The CDR3 bases are TGTGCCAGCAGCTTAGGGACTAGCGGGGCGAGGTGGAATGAGCAGTTCTTC. Translating gives CASSLGTSGARWNEQFF.

The genes are TRBV24-1 and TRBJ1-1, with D perhaps TRBD1 (5 bases). Looked up from germline, CDR1 is KGHDR and CDR2 is SFDVKD. The CDR3 is 11 amino acids. V shed 7 bases and J shed 6 bases, with 8 bases lying between them. CDR3 sequence (DNA): TGTGCCACCAGGTCGGGGGCTGAAGCTTTCTTT. As protein: CATRSGAEAFF.